The 7 T cell receptor beta chains below were found in one sample sequenced in a study of blood T cell repertoires in COVID-19 (dated by TCRdb to 2018 to 2020). The library was generated by the immunoSEQ multiplex PCR assay. Imported from immuneACCESS, the table was reduced by TCRdb to in-frame sequences with V and J called. These copies leave out some clones; in studies compared against another copy, an unresolved V gene accounts for under half, and the cause of the remainder is not known. This sample has some 230,000 clones in its table, and 80% to 90% of those were observed once. About 3% of the sample comes from the top ten. Sequencing used PBMCs or T cells enriched from blood (not recorded which). The receptors were sampled from a woman aged 18-29 years in a cohort exposed to, infected with or recovered from COVID-19 (not recorded which).

The rearrangement links TRBV28 to TRBJ2-1, with 13 bases fitting TRBD2. The CDR3 extends over 12 amino acids. Germline V gene data show CDR1 as MDHEN and CDR2 as SYDVKM. The CDR3 nucleotides are TGTACTAGCGGGGGGGCTTACAATGAGCAGTTCTTC. It codes for CTSGGAYNEQFF.

The J gene is TRBJ1-2, the V gene TRBV12-3 or TRBV12-4, with D tentatively TRBD1 (6 bases). The CDR3 is 13 amino acids. V shed 8 bases and J shed 4 bases, with 14 bases lying between them. The CDR3 coding sequence is TGTGCCAGCTCCGGGGGGCGAAGCTATGGCTACACCTTC. Encoded protein: CASSGGRSYGYTF.

This chain links TRBV24-1 with TRBJ1-1, with 8 bases fitting TRBD1. V shed 5 bases and J 7 bases; nucleotides not matched to a gene: 8. CDR3 length: 14 residues. Germline V gene lookup returns CDR1 KGHDR and CDR2 SFDVKD. CDR3 nucleotide sequence: TGTGCCACCAGTGGGACAGGGATTGATTTTGAAGCTTTCTTT. Its translation: CATSGTGIDFEAFF.

The CDR3 here is CASSLEIRGNEQFF. CDR3 nucleotides: TGTGCCAGCAGCTTAGAAATTAGGGGCAATGAGCAGTTCTTC. V usage is TRBV7-9 and J usage is TRBJ2-1; TRBD1 might be the D (5 bases). V gave up 1 base and J gave up 6 bases, with 10 bases separating them. Germline assignment: CDR1 SEHNR and CDR2 FQNEAQ (reference sequence). The length of the CDR3 is 14 residues.

This chain joins TRBV9 and TRBJ1-6; maybe TRBD1 (6 bases). Trimming stripped 0 bases from V and 8 bases from J, with 12 bases between. The germline CDR1 and CDR2 sequences are SGDLS and YYNGEE. There are 15 residues in the CDR3. The CDR3 protein is CASSVGAGVDSPLHF. The DNA of the CDR3 is TGTGCCAGCAGCGTAGGGGCAGGGGTAGATTCACCCCTCCACTTT.

The chain recombines TRBV3-1 (or the pseudogene TRBV3-2) with TRBJ2-3, with D perhaps TRBD2 (5 bases). CDR1 and CDR2 from the germline V gene are LGHDT and YNNKEL (reference sequence). The CDR3 has 15 residues. Trimming shortened V by 1 base and J by 0 bases, and 8 bases separated the two germline ends. The CDR3 region is CASSQVTGSTDTQYF. Written as DNA, the CDR3 is TGTGCCAGCAGCCAAGTAACGGGGAGCACAGATACGCAGTATTTT.

The sample holds a few counts of this clone. The V gene is TRBV5-1, the J gene TRBJ2-1; TRBD1 is a possible D gene (6 bases). Per germline, CDR1 SGHRS and CDR2 YFSETQ. The CDR3 is 14 residues long. V was trimmed by 4 bases and J by 5 bases, leaving 13 bases between them. CDR3 DNA: TGCGCCAGCAGCATTTGGACAGCGAACAATGAGCAGTTCTTC. It codes for CASSIWTANNEQFF.